Described below is a single T cell receptor beta chain sequence and its context. The sample holds one count of this clonotype. It has no known antigen specificity. No qualities accompany the bases; no much larger clone lies one base away. One read alone makes for weak evidence. Libraries were made using PCR. This sample was sequenced with an Illumina HiSeq 2500. To normalize quantification of the TCRbeta repertoire, the TCR libraries were built with molecular barcoding that relied on unique molecular identifiers. The public reads were run again by TCRdb, first through fastp at Q25 and then through MiXCR, and only productive beta chains were kept. When rows share a CDR3 protein, they turn into one entry using the most common DNA and genes. The sample contains just over 350,000 distinct CDR3 sequences, about 14% of them found a single time. Around 4.5% of the sample goes to the ten largest clones. The data originate from a study of T-cell reconstitution after alpha-beta-depleted transplantation in children (dated by TCRdb to between 2015 and 2016). Background on the whole study: Using TCR repertoire profiling, the study followed T-cell immune reconstitution in a quantitative way in children after TCRalphabeta/CD19-depleted allogeneic hematopoietic cell transplantation.

This TCR was sampled from a human donor who donated a stem cell graft to a child with Fanconi anemia. Sample: PBMCs, taken from the stem cell graft.

CDR3 region: CAWSEDTEETQYF. The DNA sequence reads TGTGCCTGGAGTGAAGACACAGAAGAGACCCAGTACTTC. The chain links TRBV30 with TRBJ2-5, with the D segment identity uncertain. Including cysteine and phenylalanine, the CDR3 has 13 amino acids. CDR3 DNA is the only sequence kept; it has 39 bases, read in frame from the first base. Reading the germline V gene (reference sequence) gives CDR1 GTSNPN and CDR2 SVGIG. V lost 1 base and J lost 3 bases; the stretch between them is 9 bases long.